This T cell receptor beta chain emerged from a study of CD8 T cells in ankylosing spondylitis. Study-wide results and limits: A CD8+ phenotype characterized the disease-linked clones, which were relatively rare in peripheral blood. Characteristic of ankylosing spondylitis blood, it appeared, was a TCR beta motif comprising about eight highly homologous variants.

With molecular barcodes, quantitative 5'-RACE was used to make the TCR beta libraries. TCRdb re-called the 5' RACE reads through MiXCR, storing one row per CDR3 protein. The sample contains roughly 440,000 distinct CDR3 sequences, roughly 17% of which appear only once. The CDR3 contains 15 residues. V lost 6 bases to trimming and J lost 7 bases, with 19 bases between them. This clonotype appeared a few times. Its antigen is not known. This clonotype was obtained from a male donor with ankylosing spondylitis. V usage is TRBV12-3 or TRBV12-4 and J usage is TRBJ1-5; maybe TRBD1 (6 bases). Sequencing input: blood, either unsorted or a sorted T cell fraction (not recorded which). In DNA form, the CDR3 reads TGTGCCAGCAGCCCGACTCCCAGGGGAAGCCAGCCCCAGCATTTT. This gives the protein CASSPTPRGSQPQHF.